These T cell receptor beta chains were read from a single sample in a study of blood T cells in healthy people across ages. MiXCR, applied by TCRdb to the 5' RACE reads, yields one record per CDR3 protein. Counted here are some 1.7 million distinct CDR3 sequences, 28% occurring once; the ten biggest clones make up about 8%. The sequencing sample was made of blood. All receptors come from a woman in her twenties or thirties in good health. Both conserved end residues are part of each CDR3. A D gene is named only where the DNA matches it firmly. Part of the rows lack a size; the others show once, few, many or a class for expanded clones.

NA	TRBV3-1	NA	TRBJ2-1	TGTGCCAGCAGCCACAGCGCGGGGGCTTACAATGAGCAGTTCTTC	CASSHSAGAYNEQFF
TRBD2	TRBV5-1	NA	TRBJ2-1	TGCGCCAGCAGCTTGTGGTCGGGCGGGGGGGTCTATGAGCAGTTCTTC	CASSLWSGGGVYEQFF
NA	TRBV10-1	NA	TRBJ2-1	TGCGCCAGCAGTGAGAGTAGGGGCATCTACAATGAGCAGTTCTTC	CASSESRGIYNEQFF
NA	TRBV15	many	TRBJ2-1	TGTGCCACCAGCAGAGACAGGACGTCGACCTACAATGAGCAGTTCTTC	CATSRDRTSTYNEQFF
NA	TRBV24-1	NA	TRBJ1-1	TGTGCCACCAGTGATAGTACAGGCCCCTTGGTCGGCACTGAAGCTTTCTTT	CATSDSTGPLVGTEAFF
NA	TRBV12-3/TRBV12-4	many	TRBJ1-2	TGTGCCAGCAGTGGACAGTTCTATGGCTACACCTTC	CASSGQFYGYTF
NA	TRBV6-6	few	TRBJ1-2	TGTGCCAGCAGTCCCCCGGGGGGCCCCGCGGGGGGCTACACCTTC	CASSPPGGPAGGYTF
TRBD2	TRBV20-1	NA	TRBJ2-7	TGCAGTGCTGGTATCGGCGGGAGTTCTTACAATGAGCAGTACTTC	CSAGIGGSSYNEQYF
NA	TRBV6-1	few	TRBJ2-5	TGTGCCGGAAGGCGGGATATCACCGCGGAGACCCAGTACTTC	CAGRRDITAETQYF
NA	TRBV9	few	TRBJ2-1	TGTGCCAGCAGCGTAGCTGTTAGCTCCTACAATGAGCAGTTCTTC	CASSVAVSSYNEQFF
TRBD2	TRBV12-3/TRBV12-4	NA	TRBJ2-1	TGTGCCAGCAGCCCCAGGGGTGGAACTAGCGGGGGCAATGAGCAGTTCTTC	CASSPRGGTSGGNEQFF